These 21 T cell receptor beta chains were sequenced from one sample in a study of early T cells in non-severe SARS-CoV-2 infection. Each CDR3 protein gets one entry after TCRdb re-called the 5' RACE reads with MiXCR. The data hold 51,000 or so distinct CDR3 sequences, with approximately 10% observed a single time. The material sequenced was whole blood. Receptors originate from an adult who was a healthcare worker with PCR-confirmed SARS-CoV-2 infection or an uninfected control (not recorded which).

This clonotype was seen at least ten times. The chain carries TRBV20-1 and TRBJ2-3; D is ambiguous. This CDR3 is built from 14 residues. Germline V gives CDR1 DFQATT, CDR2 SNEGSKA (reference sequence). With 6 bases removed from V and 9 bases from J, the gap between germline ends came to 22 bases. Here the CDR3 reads CSARPLIELGTQYF. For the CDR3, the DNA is TGCAGTGCCCGGCCACTTATCGAACTCGGGACGCAGTATTTT.

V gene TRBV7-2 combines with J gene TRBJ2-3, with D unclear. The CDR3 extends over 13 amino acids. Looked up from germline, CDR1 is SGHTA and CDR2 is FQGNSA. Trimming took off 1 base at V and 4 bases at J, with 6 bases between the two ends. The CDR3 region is CASSLGSPDTQYF. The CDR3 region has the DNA TGTGCCAGCAGCTTAGGGTCCCCAGATACGCAGTATTTT.

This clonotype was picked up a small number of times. The CDR3 is CSVERGRGEPQHF. In DNA, the CDR3 is TGCAGCGTTGAAAGGGGGCGAGGGGAGCCCCAGCATTTT. The V call is TRBV29-1, the J call TRBJ1-5; TRBD1 matches at 7 bases. The trim removed 2 bases at V and 8 bases at J, leaving 6 bases unmatched. CDR1 SQVTM and CDR2 ANQGSEA come from the germline V gene. CDR3 length equals 13 residues. The full variable domain, rest sourced from reference TRBV29-1 and TRBJ1-5, is SAVISQKPSRDICQRGTSLTIQCQVDSQVTMMFWYRQQPGQSLTLIATANQGSEATYESGFVIDKFPISRPNLTFSTLTVSNMSPEDSSIYLCSVERGRGEPQHFGDGTRLSIL.

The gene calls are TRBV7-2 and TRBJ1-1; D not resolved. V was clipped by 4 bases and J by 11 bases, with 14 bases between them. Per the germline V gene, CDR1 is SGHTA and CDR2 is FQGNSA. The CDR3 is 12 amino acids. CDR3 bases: TGTGCCAGCAGCTCGGCCAGTATTAAGGCTTTCTTT. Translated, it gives CASSSASIKAFF.

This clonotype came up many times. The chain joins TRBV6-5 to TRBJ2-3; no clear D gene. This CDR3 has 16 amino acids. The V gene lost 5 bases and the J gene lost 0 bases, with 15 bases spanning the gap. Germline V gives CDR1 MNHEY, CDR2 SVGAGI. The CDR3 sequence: CASSPREFSSTDTQYF. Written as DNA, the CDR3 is TGTGCCAGCAGTCCCCGCGAGTTTTCGAGCACAGATACGCAGTATTTT.

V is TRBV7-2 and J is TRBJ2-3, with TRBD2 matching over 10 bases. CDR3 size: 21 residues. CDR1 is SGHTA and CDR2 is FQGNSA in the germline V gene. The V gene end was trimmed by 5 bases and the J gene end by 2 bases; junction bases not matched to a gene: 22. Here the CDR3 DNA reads TGTGCCAGCAGCCTAAGGGTTCTAGCGGGGGCCGTATTATTCAACACAGATACGCAGTATTTT. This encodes CASSLRVLAGAVLFNTDTQYF.

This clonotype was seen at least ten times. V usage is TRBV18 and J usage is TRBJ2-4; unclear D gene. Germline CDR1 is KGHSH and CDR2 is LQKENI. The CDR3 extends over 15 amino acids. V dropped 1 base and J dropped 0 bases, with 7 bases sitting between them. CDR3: CASSPLIVAKNIQYF. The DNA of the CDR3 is TGTGCCAGCTCACCACTCATAGTAGCCAAAAACATTCAGTACTTC.

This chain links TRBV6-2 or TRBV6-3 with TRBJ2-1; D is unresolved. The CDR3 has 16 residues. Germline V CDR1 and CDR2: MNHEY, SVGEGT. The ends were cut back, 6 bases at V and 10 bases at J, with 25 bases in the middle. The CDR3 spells CASSPYQASSPAEQFF. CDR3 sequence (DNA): TGTGCCAGCAGCCCATACCAGGCCTCATCCCCTGCGGAGCAGTTCTTC.

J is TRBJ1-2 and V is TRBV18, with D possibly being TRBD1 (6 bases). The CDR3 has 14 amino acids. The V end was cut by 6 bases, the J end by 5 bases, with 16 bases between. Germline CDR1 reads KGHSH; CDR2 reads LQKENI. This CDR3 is CASSLDRGGYGYTF. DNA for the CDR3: TGTGCCAGCTCCCTCGACCGAGGGGGATATGGCTACACCTTC. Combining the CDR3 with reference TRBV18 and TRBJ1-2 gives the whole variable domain NAGVMQNPRHLVRRRGQEARLRCSPMKGHSHVYWYRQLPEEGLKFMVYLQKENIIDESGMPKERFSAEFPKEGPSILRIQQVVRGDSAAYFCASSLDRGGYGYTFGSGTRLTVV.

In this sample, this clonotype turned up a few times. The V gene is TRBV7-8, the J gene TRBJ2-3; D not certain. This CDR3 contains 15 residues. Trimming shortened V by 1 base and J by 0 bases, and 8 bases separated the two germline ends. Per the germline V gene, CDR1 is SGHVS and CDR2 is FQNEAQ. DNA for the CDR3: TGTGCCAGCAGCTTAGAGAGGTGGAGCACAGATACGCAGTATTTT. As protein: CASSLERWSTDTQYF.

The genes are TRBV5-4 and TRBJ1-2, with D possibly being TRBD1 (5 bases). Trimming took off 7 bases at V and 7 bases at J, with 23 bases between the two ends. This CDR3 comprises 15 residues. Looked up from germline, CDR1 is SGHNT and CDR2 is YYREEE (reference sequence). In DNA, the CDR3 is TGTGCCAGCGCGGACTCCCTCGGCAGGGACTTTGGCTACACCTTC. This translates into CASADSLGRDFGYTF. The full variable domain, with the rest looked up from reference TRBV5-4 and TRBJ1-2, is ETGVTQSPTHLIKTRGQQVTLRCSSQSGHNTVSWYQQALGQGPQFIFQYYREEENGRGNFPPRFSGLQFPNYSSELNVNALELDDSALYLCASADSLGRDFGYTFGSGTRLTVV.

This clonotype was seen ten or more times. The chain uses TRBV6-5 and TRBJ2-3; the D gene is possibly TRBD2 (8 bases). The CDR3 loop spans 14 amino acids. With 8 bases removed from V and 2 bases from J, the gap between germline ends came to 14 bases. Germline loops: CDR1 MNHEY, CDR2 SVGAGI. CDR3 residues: CASSREGATDTQYF. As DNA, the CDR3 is TGTGCCAGCTCACGGGAGGGGGCCACAGATACGCAGTATTTT.

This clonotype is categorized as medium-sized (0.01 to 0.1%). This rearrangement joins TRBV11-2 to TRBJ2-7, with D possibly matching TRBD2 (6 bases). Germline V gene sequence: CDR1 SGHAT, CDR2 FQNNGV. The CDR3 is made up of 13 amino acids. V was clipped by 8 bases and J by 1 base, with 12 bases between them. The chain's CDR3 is CASSLGGSYEQYF. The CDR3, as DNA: TGTGCCAGCTCCCTGGGGGGTTCCTACGAGCAGTACTTC.

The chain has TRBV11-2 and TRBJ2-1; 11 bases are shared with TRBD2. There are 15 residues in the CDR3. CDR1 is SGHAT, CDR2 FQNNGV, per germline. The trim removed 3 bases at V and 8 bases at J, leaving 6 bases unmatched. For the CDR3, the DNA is TGTGCCAGCAGCTTCTCGACTAGCGGGGTGGATGAGCAGTTCTTC. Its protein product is CASSFSTSGVDEQFF. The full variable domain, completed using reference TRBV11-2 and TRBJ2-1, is EAGVAQSPRYKIIEKRQSVAFWCNPISGHATLYWYQQILGQGPKLLIQFQNNGVVDDSQLPKDRFSAERLKGVDSTLKIQPAKLEDSAVYLCASSFSTSGVDEQFFGPGTRLTVL.

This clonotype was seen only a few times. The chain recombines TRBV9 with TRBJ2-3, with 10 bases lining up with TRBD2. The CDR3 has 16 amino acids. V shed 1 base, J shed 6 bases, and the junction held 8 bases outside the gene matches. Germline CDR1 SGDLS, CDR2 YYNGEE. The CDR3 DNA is TGTGCCAGCAGCGTATACGCTAGCGGGAGAGTCGATACGCAGTATTTT. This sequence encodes CASSVYASGRVDTQYF.

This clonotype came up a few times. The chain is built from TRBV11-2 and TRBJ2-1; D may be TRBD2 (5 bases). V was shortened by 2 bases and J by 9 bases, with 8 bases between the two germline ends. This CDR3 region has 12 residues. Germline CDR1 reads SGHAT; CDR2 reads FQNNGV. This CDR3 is CASSLRGFEQFF. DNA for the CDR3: TGTGCCAGCAGCTTAAGAGGGTTTGAGCAGTTCTTC.

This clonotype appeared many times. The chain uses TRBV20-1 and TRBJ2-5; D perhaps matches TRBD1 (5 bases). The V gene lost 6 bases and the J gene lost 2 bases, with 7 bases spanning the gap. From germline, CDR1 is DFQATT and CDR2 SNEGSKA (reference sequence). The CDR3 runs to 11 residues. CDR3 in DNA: TGCAGTGCAAGGGGTCAAGAGACCCAGTACTTC. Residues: CSARGQETQYF.

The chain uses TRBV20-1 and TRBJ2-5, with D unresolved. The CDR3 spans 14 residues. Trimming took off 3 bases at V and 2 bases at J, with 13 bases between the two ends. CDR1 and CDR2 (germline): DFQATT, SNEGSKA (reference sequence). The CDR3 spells CSASYQNKQETQYF. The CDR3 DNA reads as TGCAGTGCTAGTTACCAAAACAAACAAGAGACCCAGTACTTC.

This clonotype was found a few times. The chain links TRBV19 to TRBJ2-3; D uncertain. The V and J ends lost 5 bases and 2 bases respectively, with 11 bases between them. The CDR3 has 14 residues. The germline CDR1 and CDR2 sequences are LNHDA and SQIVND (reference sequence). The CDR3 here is CASSLRQDTDTQYF. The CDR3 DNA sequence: TGTGCCAGTAGTCTCCGACAAGACACAGATACGCAGTATTTT.

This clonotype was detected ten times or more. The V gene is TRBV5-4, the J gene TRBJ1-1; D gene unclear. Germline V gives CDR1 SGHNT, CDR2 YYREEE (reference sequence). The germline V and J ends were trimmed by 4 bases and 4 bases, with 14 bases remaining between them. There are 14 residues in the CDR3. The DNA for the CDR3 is TGTGCCAGCAGCGGGCCTTATGGTTTCACTGAAGCTTTCTTT. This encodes CASSGPYGFTEAFF.

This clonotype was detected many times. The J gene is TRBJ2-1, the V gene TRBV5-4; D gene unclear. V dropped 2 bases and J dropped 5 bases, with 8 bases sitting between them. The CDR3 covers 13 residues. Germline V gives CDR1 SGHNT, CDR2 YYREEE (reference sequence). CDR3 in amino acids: CASSFPPHNEQFF. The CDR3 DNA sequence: TGTGCCAGCAGCTTCCCTCCCCACAATGAGCAGTTCTTC.